This TCR beta chain originates from a study of control samples from healthy donors and cancer patients. V lost 0 bases to trimming and J lost 6 bases; unmatched junction nucleotides: 3. The CDR3 contains 15 residues. Germline CDR1 and CDR2: LNHNV and YYDKDF (reference sequence). Using immunoSEQ multiplex PCR, the repertoire was profiled, and TCRdb retains in-frame clones only, with some absent. The table lists roughly 54,000 clones, 95% to 96% of them singletons. This clone counts as medium-sized. Input material: blood. The TCR comes from a woman aged 25-40 years in good health. The V gene is TRBV15, the J gene TRBJ1-5; 9 bases map to TRBD1. For the CDR3, the DNA is TGTGCCACCAGCAGAGAGACAGGGGGGAGTCAGCCCCAGCATTTT. Translating it yields CATSRETGGSQPQHF.